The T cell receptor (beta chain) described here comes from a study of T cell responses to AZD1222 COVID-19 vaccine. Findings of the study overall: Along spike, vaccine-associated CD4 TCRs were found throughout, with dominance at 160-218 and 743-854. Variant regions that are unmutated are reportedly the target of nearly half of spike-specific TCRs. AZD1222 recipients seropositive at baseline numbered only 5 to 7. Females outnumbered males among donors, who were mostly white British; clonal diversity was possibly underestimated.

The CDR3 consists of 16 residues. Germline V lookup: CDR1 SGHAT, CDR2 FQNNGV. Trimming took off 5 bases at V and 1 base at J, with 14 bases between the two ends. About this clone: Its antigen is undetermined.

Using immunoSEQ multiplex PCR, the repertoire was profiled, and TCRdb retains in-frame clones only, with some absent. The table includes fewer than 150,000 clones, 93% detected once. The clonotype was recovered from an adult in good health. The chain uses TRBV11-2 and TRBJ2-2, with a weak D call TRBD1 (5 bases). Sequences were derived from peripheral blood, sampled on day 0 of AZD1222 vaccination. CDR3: CASSTGDSGNTGELFF. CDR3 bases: TGTGCCAGCAGCACTGGAGACAGTGGGAACACCGGGGAGCTGTTTTTT. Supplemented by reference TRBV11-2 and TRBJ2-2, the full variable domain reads EAGVAQSPRYKIIEKRQSVAFWCNPISGHATLYWYQQILGQGPKLLIQFQNNGVVDDSQLPKDRFSAERLKGVDSTLKIQPAKLEDSAVYLCASSTGDSGNTGELFFGEGSRLTVL.